This is a list of T cell receptor beta chains from one sample in a study of regulatory T cells in long-lasting Graves disease. In TCRdb, the multiplex PCR reads were re-called with MiXCR into one record per CDR3 protein. The sample lists 440,000 or so distinct CDR3 sequences; roughly 15% were seen once. The sample was also linked to a second study, of T cells in Graves' hyperthyroidism and ophthalmopathy.

Sequencing used peripheral blood mononuclear cells (PBMCs), obtained at new diagnosis, from a patient treated with antithyroid drugs. These receptors were taken from a woman younger than 45 with Graves disease. CDR3s include the opening cysteine and the closing phenylalanine or tryptophan. The D gene is left open where the match is weak. Clone size is given for some rows only: seen once, a few or many times, or a class if the clone is expanded.

TRBV4-3	TRBJ1-6	-	-	CASSPAGSNSPLHF	TGCGCCAGCAGCCCTGCGGGGTCTAATTCACCCCTCCACTTT
TRBV7-8	TRBJ2-3	-	TRBD2	CASNPSGRPTQYF	TGTGCCAGCAACCCTAGCGGGAGACCGACGCAGTATTTT
TRBV4-1	TRBJ1-1	-	-	CASRPQGGGTEAFF	TGCGCCAGCAGGCCCCAGGGTGGGGGCACTGAAGCTTTCTTT
TRBV19	TRBJ2-3	-	-	CASALLTDQDTQYF	TGTGCCAGTGCGCTCCTGACCGACCAAGATACGCAGTATTTT
TRBV29-1	TRBJ2-1	many	-	CSVNTGIEQFF	TGCAGCGTGAATACAGGGATTGAGCAGTTCTTC
TRBV5-4	TRBJ2-3	few	-	CASSFKTSRRGWGADTQYF	TGTGCCAGCAGCTTCAAGACCAGCCGGCGAGGCTGGGGTGCAGATACGCAGTATTTT
TRBV7-9	TRBJ2-7	-	-	CASSLPELPYEQYF	TGTGCCAGCAGCTTACCCGAGTTGCCGTACGAGCAGTACTTC
TRBV28	TRBJ2-7	many	TRBD1	CASSPTTDRAEQYF	TGTGCCAGCAGTCCAACCACGGACAGGGCCGAGCAGTACTTC
TRBV29-1	TRBJ2-3	-	-	CSVWDGSTDTQYF	TGCAGCGTTTGGGACGGCTCCACAGATACGCAGTATTTT
TRBV29-1	TRBJ2-7	many	TRBD1	CSVAVGDRLNEQYF	TGCAGCGTTGCCGTCGGGGACAGGCTCAACGAGCAGTACTTC
TRBV2	TRBJ1-4	many	-	CASIPLLGTGAPMLELFF	TGTGCCAGCATCCCCTTGTTGGGGACGGGAGCGCCGATGTTGGAACTGTTTTTT
TRBV5-6	TRBJ2-5	many	TRBD2	CASSSPRLAGVETQYF	TGTGCCAGCAGCTCTCCCAGACTAGCGGGAGTGGAGACCCAGTACTTC
TRBV12-3/TRBV12-4	TRBJ1-5	many	-	CASRVGFGGNQPQHF	TGTGCCAGCAGGGTAGGGTTTGGGGGCAATCAGCCCCAGCATTTT
TRBV7-9	TRBJ2-3	many	-	CASSLVSVDTDTQYF	TGTGCCAGCAGCTTAGTGTCCGTAGACACAGATACGCAGTATTTT
TRBV20-1	TRBJ1-5	few	-	CSAPPAGGNQPQHF	TGCAGTGCCCCACCAGCGGGCGGCAATCAGCCCCAGCATTTT
TRBV20-1	TRBJ2-7	-	TRBD2	CSAPAGGAYEQYF	TGCAGTGCTCCAGCGGGAGGCGCCTACGAGCAGTACTTC
TRBV11-2	TRBJ2-1	many	TRBD2	CASSYSGRAEQFF	TGTGCCAGCAGCTATAGCGGGAGGGCTGAGCAGTTCTTC
TRBV7-9	TRBJ2-1	-	TRBD2	CASSSPAGVSYNEQFF	TGTGCCAGCAGCTCCCCAGCGGGAGTATCCTACAATGAGCAGTTCTTC
TRBV18	TRBJ2-3	many	-	CASSPPSADTQYF	TGTGCCAGCTCACCACCGTCGGCAGATACGCAGTATTTT
TRBV3-1	TRBJ1-4	many	-	CASSQDRYSSSEDEKLFF	TGTGCCAGCAGCCAAGATAGGTACAGCTCGTCGGAAGATGAAAAACTGTTTTTT
TRBV11-2	TRBJ2-3	many	TRBD2	CASRGGGQLFSTDTQYF	TGTGCCAGCAGGGGCGGGGGGCAGCTCTTCTCCACAGATACGCAGTATTTT
TRBV19	TRBJ1-1	few	-	CASSMFRAHLRNTEAFF	TGTGCCAGTAGTATGTTCAGGGCCCACCTACGGAACACTGAAGCTTTCTTT
TRBV24-1	TRBJ2-1	many	-	CATSGMAGASSYNEQFF	TGTGCCACCAGTGGAATGGCCGGGGCCAGCTCCTACAATGAGCAGTTCTTC
TRBV7-3	TRBJ2-1	many	TRBD2	CASSSAGLGDNEQFF	TGTGCCAGCAGCTCGGCGGGACTAGGGGACAATGAGCAGTTCTTC
TRBV6-5	TRBJ2-1	many	-	CASSSPWRDYNEQFF	TGTGCCAGCAGTTCCCCCTGGCGGGATTACAATGAGCAGTTCTTC
TRBV20-1	TRBJ1-2	-	-	CSARDTSEKGLGYGYTF	TGCAGTGCTAGAGATACGAGTGAGAAGGGGCTCGGGTATGGCTACACCTTC
TRBV28	TRBJ2-3	-	-	CASSSRRTYSGDTQYF	TGTGCCAGCAGCTCCAGAAGGACCTACTCGGGCGATACGCAGTATTTT
TRBV18	TRBJ1-5	many	-	CASSLTAGLDNAQPQHF	TGTGCCAGCTCACTCACCGCCGGGCTCGACAATGCGCAGCCCCAGCATTTT
TRBV11-2	TRBJ2-1	once	-	CASSLMKLIGPLNEQFF	TGTGCCAGCAGCTTAATGAAGTTGATTGGTCCTCTCAATGAGCAGTTCTTC
TRBV7-9	TRBJ2-2	-	TRBD2	CASSLTGTSGRIWGTGELFF	TGTGCCAGCAGCCTCACCGGGACTAGCGGGAGGATTTGGGGCACCGGGGAGCTGTTTTTT
TRBV6-2/TRBV6-3	TRBJ2-1	many	-	CAGGNNEQFF	TGTGCCGGCGGGAACAATGAGCAGTTCTTC
TRBV28	TRBJ1-2	many	-	CASSRQSYGYTF	TGTGCCAGCAGTCGACAGAGCTATGGCTACACCTTC
TRBV28	TRBJ1-2	many	-	CASRMDTARDGYTF	TGTGCCAGCAGGATGGACACAGCCCGTGATGGCTACACCTTC
TRBV6-5	TRBJ2-5	many	TRBD2	CASSYLLSGTFDAETQYF	TGTGCCAGCAGTTACCTGCTTAGCGGGACCTTCGATGCAGAGACCCAGTACTTC
TRBV6-1	TRBJ2-3	many	-	CASRAKLGRWEGVTDTQYF	TGTGCCAGCAGGGCCAAGTTGGGGCGATGGGAGGGGGTCACAGATACGCAGTATTTT
TRBV5-5	TRBJ2-5	few	-	CASSLKGLGIEETQYF	TGTGCCAGCAGCTTGAAGGGGCTAGGAATCGAGGAGACCCAGTACTTC
TRBV28	TRBJ2-7	-	-	CASNNYYEQYF	TGTGCCAGCAACAATTACTACGAGCAGTACTTC
TRBV28	TRBJ1-4	many	-	CASSLGGRLGEKLFF	TGTGCCAGCAGTTTAGGGGGTCGGTTGGGTGAAAAACTGTTTTTT
TRBV12-3/TRBV12-4	TRBJ2-2	many	-	CASRGLGDTIALSRNTGELFF	TGTGCCAGCAGAGGGTTAGGAGACACCATTGCCCTTTCCAGGAACACCGGGGAGCTGTTTTTT
TRBV29-1	TRBJ1-2	many	-	CSVATGYGYTF	TGCAGCGTTGCTACCGGCTATGGCTACACCTTC
TRBV30	TRBJ2-5	few	TRBD2	CAWKSGRAFVETQYF	TGTGCCTGGAAAAGCGGGAGGGCCTTCGTAGAGACCCAGTACTTC
TRBV29-1	TRBJ1-1	few	-	CSVEKQPNTEAFF	TGCAGCGTTGAAAAACAGCCGAACACTGAAGCTTTCTTT
TRBV5-5	TRBJ1-4	-	-	CASSSIPEEKLFF	TGTGCCAGCAGCTCAATTCCCGAGGAAAAACTGTTTTTT
TRBV11-1	TRBJ1-6	-	-	CASSLGKSSYNSPLHF	TGTGCCAGCAGCTTGGGCAAGAGCTCCTATAATTCACCCCTCCACTTT